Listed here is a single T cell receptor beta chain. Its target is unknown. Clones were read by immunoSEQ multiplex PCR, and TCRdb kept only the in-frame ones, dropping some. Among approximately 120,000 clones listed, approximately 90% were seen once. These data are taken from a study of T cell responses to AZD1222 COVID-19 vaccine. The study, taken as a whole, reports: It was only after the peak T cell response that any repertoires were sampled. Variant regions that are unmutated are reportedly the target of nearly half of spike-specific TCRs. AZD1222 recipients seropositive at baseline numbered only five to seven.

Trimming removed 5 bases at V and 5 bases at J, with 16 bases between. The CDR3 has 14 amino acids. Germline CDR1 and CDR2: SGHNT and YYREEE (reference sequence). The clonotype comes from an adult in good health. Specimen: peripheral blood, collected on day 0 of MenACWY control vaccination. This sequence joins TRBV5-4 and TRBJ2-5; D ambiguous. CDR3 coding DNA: TGTGCCAGCAGTCCTTATGAACGTGTTGAGACCCAGTACTTC. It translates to CASSPYERVETQYF.